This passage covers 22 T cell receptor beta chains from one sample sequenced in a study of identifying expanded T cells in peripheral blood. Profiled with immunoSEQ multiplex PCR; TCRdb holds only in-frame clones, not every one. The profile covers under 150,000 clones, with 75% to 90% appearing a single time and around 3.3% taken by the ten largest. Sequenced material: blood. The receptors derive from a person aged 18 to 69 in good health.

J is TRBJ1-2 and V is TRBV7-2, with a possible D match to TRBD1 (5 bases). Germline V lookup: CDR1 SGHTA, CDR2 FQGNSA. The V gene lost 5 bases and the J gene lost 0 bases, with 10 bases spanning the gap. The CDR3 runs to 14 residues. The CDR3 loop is CASSLTGPNYGYTF. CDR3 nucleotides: TGTGCCAGCAGCCTAACAGGACCTAACTATGGCTACACCTTC.

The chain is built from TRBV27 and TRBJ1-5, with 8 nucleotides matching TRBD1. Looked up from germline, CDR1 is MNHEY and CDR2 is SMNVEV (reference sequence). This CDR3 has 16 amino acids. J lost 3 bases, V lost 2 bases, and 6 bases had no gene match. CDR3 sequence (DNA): TGTGCCAGCAGTTTACAGGGGGCCAGGTACAATCAGCCCCAGCATTTT. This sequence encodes CASSLQGARYNQPQHF.

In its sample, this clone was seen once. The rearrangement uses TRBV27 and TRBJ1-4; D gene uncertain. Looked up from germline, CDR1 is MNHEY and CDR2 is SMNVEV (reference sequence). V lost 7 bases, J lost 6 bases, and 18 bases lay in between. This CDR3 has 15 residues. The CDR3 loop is CASTLRHSPYEKLFF. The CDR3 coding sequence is TGTGCCAGCACCCTACGTCACAGCCCCTATGAAAAACTGTTTTTT.

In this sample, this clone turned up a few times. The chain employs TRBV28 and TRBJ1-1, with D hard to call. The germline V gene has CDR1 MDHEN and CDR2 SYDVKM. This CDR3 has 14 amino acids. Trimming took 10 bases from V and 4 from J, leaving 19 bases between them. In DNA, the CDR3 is TGTGCCATTTCGGCGTCGGGGTCGAGCACTGAAGCTTTCTTT. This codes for CAISASGSSTEAFF.

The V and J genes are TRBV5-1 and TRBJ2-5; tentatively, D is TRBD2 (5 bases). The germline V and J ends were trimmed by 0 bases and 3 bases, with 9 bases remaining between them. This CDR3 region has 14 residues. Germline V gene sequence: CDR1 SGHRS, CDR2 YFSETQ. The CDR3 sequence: CASSLAGNKETQYF. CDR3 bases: TGCGCCAGCAGCTTGGCCGGGAATAAAGAGACCCAGTACTTC.

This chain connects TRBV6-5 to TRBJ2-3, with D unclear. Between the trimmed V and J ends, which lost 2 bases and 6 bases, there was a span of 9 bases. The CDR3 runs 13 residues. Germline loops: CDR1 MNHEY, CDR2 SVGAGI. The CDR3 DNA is TGTGCCAGCAGTTACCACGCGGTGGATACGCAGTATTTT. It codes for CASSYHAVDTQYF.

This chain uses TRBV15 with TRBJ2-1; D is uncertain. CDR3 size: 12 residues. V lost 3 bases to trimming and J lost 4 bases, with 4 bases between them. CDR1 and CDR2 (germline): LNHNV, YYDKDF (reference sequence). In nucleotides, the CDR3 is TGTGCCACCAGCAGGCATTACAATGAGCAGTTCTTC. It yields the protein CATSRHYNEQFF.

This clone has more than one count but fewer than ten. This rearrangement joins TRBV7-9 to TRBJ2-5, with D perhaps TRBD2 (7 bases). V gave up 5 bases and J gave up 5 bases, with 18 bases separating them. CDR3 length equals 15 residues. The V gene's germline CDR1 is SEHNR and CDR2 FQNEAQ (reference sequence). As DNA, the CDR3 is TGTGCCAGCAGCCCGGTCCGGGGGGCTGGGGAGACCCAGTACTTC. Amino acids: CASSPVRGAGETQYF.

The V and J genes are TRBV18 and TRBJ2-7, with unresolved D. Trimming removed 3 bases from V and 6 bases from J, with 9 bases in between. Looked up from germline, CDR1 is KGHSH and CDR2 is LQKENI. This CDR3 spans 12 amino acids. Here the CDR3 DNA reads TGTGCCAGCTCACCTACGACCGGCGAGCAGTACTTC. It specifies CASSPTTGEQYF.

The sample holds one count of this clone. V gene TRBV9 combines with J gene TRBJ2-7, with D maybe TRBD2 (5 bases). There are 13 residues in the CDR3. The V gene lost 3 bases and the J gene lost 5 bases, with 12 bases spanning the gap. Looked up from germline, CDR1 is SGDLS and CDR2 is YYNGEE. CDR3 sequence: CASSAGIHNEQYF. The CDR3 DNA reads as TGTGCCAGCAGCGCGGGGATACACAACGAGCAGTACTTC.

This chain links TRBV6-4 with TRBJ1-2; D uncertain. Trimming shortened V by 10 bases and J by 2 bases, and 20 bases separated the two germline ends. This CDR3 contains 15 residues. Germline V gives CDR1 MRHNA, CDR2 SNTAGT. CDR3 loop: CATKPSWNGNYGYTF. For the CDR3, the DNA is TGTGCCACCAAGCCATCCTGGAACGGGAACTATGGCTACACCTTC.

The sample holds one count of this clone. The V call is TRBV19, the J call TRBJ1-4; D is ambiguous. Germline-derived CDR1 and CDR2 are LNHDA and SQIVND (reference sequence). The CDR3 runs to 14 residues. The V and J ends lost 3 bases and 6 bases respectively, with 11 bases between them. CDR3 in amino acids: CASSMGSSYEKLFF. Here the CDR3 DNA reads TGTGCCAGTAGTATGGGGAGCTCTTATGAAAAACTGTTTTTT.

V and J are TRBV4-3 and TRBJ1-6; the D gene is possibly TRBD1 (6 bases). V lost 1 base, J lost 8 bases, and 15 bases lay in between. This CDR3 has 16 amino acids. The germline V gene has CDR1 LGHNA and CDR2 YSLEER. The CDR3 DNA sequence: TGCGCCAGCAGCCAAGGTTTGGGCAGGGGTGATTCACCCCTCCACTTT. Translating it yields CASSQGLGRGDSPLHF.

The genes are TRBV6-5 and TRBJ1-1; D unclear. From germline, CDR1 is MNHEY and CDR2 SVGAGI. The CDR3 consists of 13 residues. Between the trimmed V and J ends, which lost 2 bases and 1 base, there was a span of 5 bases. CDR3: CASSYLANTEAFF. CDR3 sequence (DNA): TGTGCCAGCAGTTACCTCGCGAACACTGAAGCTTTCTTT.

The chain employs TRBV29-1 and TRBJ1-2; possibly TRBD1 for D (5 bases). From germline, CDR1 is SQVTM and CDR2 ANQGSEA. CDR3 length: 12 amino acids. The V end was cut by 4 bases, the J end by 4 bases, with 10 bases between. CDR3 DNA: TGCAGCGTTGGGGGGGATGGCTATGGCTACACCTTC. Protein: CSVGGDGYGYTF.

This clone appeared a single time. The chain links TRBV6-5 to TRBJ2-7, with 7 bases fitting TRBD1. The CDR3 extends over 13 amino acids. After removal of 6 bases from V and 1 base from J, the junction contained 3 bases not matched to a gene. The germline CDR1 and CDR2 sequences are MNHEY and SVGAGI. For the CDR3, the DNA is TGTGCCAGCAGACCGGGACAGTCCTACGAGCAGTACTTC. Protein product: CASRPGQSYEQYF.

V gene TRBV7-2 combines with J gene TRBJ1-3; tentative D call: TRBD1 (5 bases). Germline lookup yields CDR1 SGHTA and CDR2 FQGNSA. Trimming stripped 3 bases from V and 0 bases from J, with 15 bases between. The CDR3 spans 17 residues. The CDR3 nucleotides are TGTGCCAGCAGCTTCCCCTCGGGGGGGAACTCTGGAAACACCATATATTTT. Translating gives CASSFPSGGNSGNTIYF.

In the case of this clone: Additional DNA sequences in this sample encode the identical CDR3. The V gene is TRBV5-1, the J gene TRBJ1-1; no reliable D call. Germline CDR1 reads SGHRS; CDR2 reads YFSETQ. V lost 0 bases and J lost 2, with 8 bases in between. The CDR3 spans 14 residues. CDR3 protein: CASSLGGFNTEAFF. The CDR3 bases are TGCGCCAGCAGCTTGGGCGGGTTCAACACTGAAGCTTTCTTT. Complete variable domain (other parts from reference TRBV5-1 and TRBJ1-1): KAGVTQTPRYLIKTRGQQVTLSCSPISGHRSVSWYQQTPGQGLQFLFEYFSETQRNKGNFPGRFSGRQFSNSRSEMNVSTLELGDSALYLCASSLGGFNTEAFFGQGTRLTVV.

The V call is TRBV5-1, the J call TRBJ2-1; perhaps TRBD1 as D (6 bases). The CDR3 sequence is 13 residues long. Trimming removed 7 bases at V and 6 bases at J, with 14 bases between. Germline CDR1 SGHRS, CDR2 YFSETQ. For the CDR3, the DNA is TGCGCCAGCTCAAGGACAGCACTCAATGAGCAGTTCTTC. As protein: CASSRTALNEQFF.

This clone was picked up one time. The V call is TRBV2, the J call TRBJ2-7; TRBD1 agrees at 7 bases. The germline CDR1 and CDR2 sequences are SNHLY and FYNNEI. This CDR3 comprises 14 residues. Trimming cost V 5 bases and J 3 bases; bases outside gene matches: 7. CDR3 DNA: TGTGCCAGCAGTTTCCCGGGACAGATCTACGAGCAGTACTTC. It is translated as CASSFPGQIYEQYF. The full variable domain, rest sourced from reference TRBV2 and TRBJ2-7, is EPEVTQTPSHQVTQMGQEVILRCVPISNHLYFYWYRQILGQKVEFLVSFYNNEISEKSEIFDDQFSVERPDGSNFTLKIRSTKLEDSAMYFCASSFPGQIYEQYFGPGTRLTVT.

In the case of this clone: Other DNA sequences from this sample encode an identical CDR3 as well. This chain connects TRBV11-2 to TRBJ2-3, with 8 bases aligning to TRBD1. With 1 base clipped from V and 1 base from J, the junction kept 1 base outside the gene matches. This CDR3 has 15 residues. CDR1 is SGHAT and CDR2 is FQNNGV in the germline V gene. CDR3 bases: TGTGCCAGCAGCTTAGTGGGACAGGGCACAGATACGCAGTATTTT. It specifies CASSLVGQGTDTQYF.

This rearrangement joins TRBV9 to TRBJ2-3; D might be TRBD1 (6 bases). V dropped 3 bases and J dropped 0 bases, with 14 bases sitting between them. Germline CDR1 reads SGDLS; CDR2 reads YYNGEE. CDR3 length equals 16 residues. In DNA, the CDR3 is TGTGCCAGCAGCGCCCAGACAGGAGTCAGCACAGATACGCAGTATTTT. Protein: CASSAQTGVSTDTQYF. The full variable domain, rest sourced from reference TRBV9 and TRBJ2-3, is DSGVTQTPKHLITATGQRVTLRCSPRSGDLSVYWYQQSLDQGLQFLIQYYNGEERAKGNILERFSAQQFPDLHSELNLSSLELGDSALYFCASSAQTGVSTDTQYFGPGTRLTVL.